The TCR beta chain under discussion was sequenced for a study of CD8 T cells in Susac syndrome. The CDR3 is 14 amino acids. V lost 6 bases, J lost 3 bases, and 14 bases lay in between. CDR1 is ENHRY, CDR2 SYGVKD, per germline. An amount of RNA that ranged from roughly 0.5 to 1 ug was reverse transcribed with random hexamers. MiXCR was run by TCRdb on the immunoSEQ multiplex PCR reads, yielding one entry per CDR3 protein. The sample records approximately 210,000 distinct CDR3 sequences, around 96% being singletons. Sequencing was carried out using CD4+ T cells from PBMCs. The chain carries TRBV10-3 and TRBJ1-1; no reliable D call. This clonotype originated in a human donor with multiple sclerosis. CDR3 residues: CAISLTVADTEAFF. CDR3 coding DNA: TGTGCCATCAGCCTGACCGTGGCGGACACTGAAGCTTTCTTT.